Shown below are 32 T cell receptor beta chains from a single sample sequenced in a study of human T cells and chemical hapten exposure. TCRdb re-analysed the RACE reads in MiXCR, keeping a single row per CDR3 protein. The sample lists around 380,000 distinct CDR3 sequences; about 4.4% were seen once. This sample's time point: patch test 1, 2 weeks after DPC sensitization. Treatment of the sample: therapeutic diphenylcyclopropenone sensitization with weekly scalp DPC. Here the sequenced sample was whole blood, taken in connection with sensitization to the hapten diphenylcyclopropenone (DPC). The receptors shown here come from a woman aged 50 to 60 with alopecia areata. Some clones in this sample may be carry-over from other donors' samples.

The chain employs TRBV2 and TRBJ2-1; 10 bases are shared with TRBD2. J lost 0 bases, V lost 5 bases, and 4 bases had no gene match. This CDR3 comprises 16 residues. Germline V gene data show CDR1 as SNHLY and CDR2 as FYNNEI. The CDR3 here is CASSLSGRASYNEQFF. CDR3 nucleotide sequence: TGTGCCAGCAGTCTAAGCGGGAGGGCCTCCTACAATGAGCAGTTCTTC. The whole variable domain, remainder taken from reference TRBV2 and TRBJ2-1, is EPEVTQTPSHQVTQMGQEVILRCVPISNHLYFYWYRQILGQKVEFLVSFYNNEISEKSEIFDDQFSVERPDGSNFTLKIRSTKLEDSAMYFCASSLSGRASYNEQFFGPGTRLTVL.

This clonotype was counted ten times or more. The CDR3 loop reads CASSLEGITEAFF. CDR3 coding DNA: TGTGCCAGCAGTTTAGAGGGGATCACTGAAGCTTTCTTT. The chain couples TRBV12-3 or TRBV12-4 to TRBJ1-1; D may be TRBD1 (5 bases). The CDR3 covers 13 residues. V dropped 1 base and J dropped 4 bases, with 7 bases sitting between them.

At least ten counts were recorded for this clonotype. The chain combines TRBV28 with TRBJ1-2, with 7 bases that match TRBD1. Trimming cost V 3 bases and J 7 bases; bases outside gene matches: 8. CDR1 and CDR2 (germline): MDHEN, SYDVKM. This CDR3 region has 14 residues. The CDR3 region is CASSFNRGLGGYTF. CDR3 in DNA: TGTGCCAGCAGTTTTAATAGGGGGCTGGGTGGCTACACCTTC.

This clonotype was observed at least ten times. CDR3 sequence reads: CSVGLTGVYNEKLFF. CDR3 DNA sequence: TGCAGCGTTGGGTTAACAGGAGTTTATAATGAAAAACTGTTTTTT. The V and J genes are TRBV29-1 and TRBJ1-4, with D possibly matching TRBD1 (5 bases). The germline V gene encodes CDR1 SQVTM and CDR2 ANQGSEA. Trimming removed 4 bases from V and 4 bases from J, with 16 bases in between. This CDR3 spans 15 amino acids.

This clonotype has a count of ten or more. At one end, the junction sequence differs from germline, possibly due to a read error. This chain uses TRBV7-2 with TRBJ2-5, with D perhaps TRBD1 (6 bases). The germline V gene encodes CDR1 SGHTA and CDR2 FQGNSA. This CDR3 is built from 15 residues. The CDR3 loop is CASSAARGLQGTQYF. CDR3 DNA sequence: TGTGCCAGCAGCGCCGCCAGGGGCCTTCAAGGGACCCAGTACTTC.

V usage is TRBV6-2 or TRBV6-3 and J usage is TRBJ2-3, with 8 bases that match TRBD2. From germline, CDR1 is MNHEY and CDR2 SVGEGT. V lost 6 bases and J lost 1; bases outside the gene matches: 3. CDR3 size: 14 residues. CDR3 DNA: TGTGCCAGCAGGCAAGCGGGGGGCACAGATACGCAGTATTTT. Amino acid sequence: CASRQAGGTDTQYF.

In this sample, this clonotype turned up many times. This chain connects TRBV5-1 to TRBJ2-3; D not certain. V lost 4 bases, J lost 2 bases, and 8 bases lay in between. Looked up from germline, CDR1 is SGHRS and CDR2 is YFSETQ. This CDR3 contains 13 residues. The chain's CDR3 is CASSLLPTDTQYF. CDR3 coding DNA: TGCGCCAGCAGCCTCCTACCCACAGATACGCAGTATTTT.

This clonotype has only a few counts. The J gene is TRBJ1-6, the V gene TRBV27, with D possibly being TRBD1 (6 bases). Germline CDR1 reads MNHEY; CDR2 reads SMNVEV (reference sequence). V dropped 4 bases and J dropped 5 bases, with 12 bases sitting between them. The CDR3 runs 15 residues. Here the CDR3 DNA reads TGTGCCAGCAGTTCCCTGGGGGGGCATAATTCACCCCTCCACTTT. This sequence encodes CASSSLGGHNSPLHF.

CDR3 sequence: CASSRTSGRAYNEQFF. CDR3 DNA sequence: TGTGCCAGCAGTCGTACTAGCGGCAGGGCCTACAATGAGCAGTTCTTC. The rearrangement uses TRBV7-2 and TRBJ2-1; TRBD2 matches at 8 bases. Germline V CDR1 and CDR2: SGHTA, FQGNSA. The J segment lost 2 bases and the V segment lost 6 bases, leaving 9 bases of the junction unmatched. The CDR3 sequence is 16 residues long.

The rearrangement uses TRBV11-2 and TRBJ1-5; possibly TRBD1 for D (6 bases). The CDR3 length is 16 residues. CDR1 and CDR2 from the germline V gene are SGHAT and FQNNGV. The V end lost 1 base, the J end lost 0 bases, and 10 bases lay between the germline ends. The CDR3 sequence: CASSLVGGFSNQPQHF. For the CDR3, the DNA is TGTGCCAGCAGCTTAGTCGGGGGCTTTAGCAATCAGCCCCAGCATTTT.

V and J are TRBV6-6 and TRBJ1-1; 9 bases are a match to TRBD1. This CDR3 spans 15 amino acids. Trimming took 2 bases from V and 4 from J; bases not matched to a gene: 5. Per germline, CDR1 MNHNY and CDR2 SVGAGI (reference sequence). The CDR3: CASSYGRTGATEAFF. The CDR3 region has the DNA TGTGCCAGCAGTTACGGGCGGACAGGGGCCACTGAAGCTTTCTTT.

The sample holds many counts of this clonotype. As DNA, the CDR3 is TGCAGTGCTAGAGATCAAGGGAGAGGCAATTCACCCCTCCACTTT. Translated: CSARDQGRGNSPLHF. The chain carries TRBV20-1 and TRBJ1-6; D is unresolved. V was trimmed by 0 bases and J by 7 bases, leaving 13 bases between them. CDR1 is DFQATT, CDR2 SNEGSKA, per germline (reference sequence). CDR3 length: 15 amino acids.

This clonotype has ten or more counts. The chain uses TRBV4-2 and TRBJ1-4; 8 nucleotides line up with TRBD1. The CDR3 loop spans 16 amino acids. Trimming at V came to 0 bases and at J to 8 bases, leaving 8 bases not matched to a gene. CDR1 is LGHNA, CDR2 YNFKEQ, per germline. This CDR3 is CASSQDFDRGGEKLFF. CDR3 nucleotides: TGTGCCAGCAGCCAAGACTTTGACAGGGGAGGAGAAAAACTGTTTTTT.

This clonotype was seen at least ten times. The chain uses TRBV6-5 and TRBJ2-1; D is undetermined. The V and J ends lost 4 bases and 7 bases respectively, with 8 bases between them. This CDR3 is 12 amino acids long. Germline-derived CDR1 and CDR2 are MNHEY and SVGAGI. DNA of the CDR3: TGTGCCAGCAGTTCCCCTCGGAATGAGCAGTTCTTC. Protein: CASSSPRNEQFF.

Many counts were recorded for this clonotype. The V call is TRBV6-2 or TRBV6-3, the J call TRBJ1-5; 7 positions match TRBD1. Germline CDR1 reads MNHEY; CDR2 reads SVGEGT. This CDR3 region has 15 residues. The junction had 2 bases not matched to a gene; V was cut back by 0 bases and J by 3 bases. CDR3 amino acids: CASSYSDRDNQPQHF. The CDR3 coding sequence is TGTGCCAGCAGTTACTCTGACAGGGACAATCAGCCCCAGCATTTT.

V and J are TRBV7-9 and TRBJ1-1; D is undetermined. There are 13 residues in the CDR3. Trimming took 5 bases from V and 3 from J, leaving 10 bases between them. Germline CDR1 reads SEHNR; CDR2 reads FQNEAQ (reference sequence). In DNA, the CDR3 is TGTGCCAGCAGCCTACAGAGGGACACTGAAGCTTTCTTT. Its protein is CASSLQRDTEAFF.

The sample holds many counts of this clonotype. The chain has TRBV6-6 and TRBJ1-1; D is perhaps TRBD1 (6 bases). Per germline, CDR1 MNHNY and CDR2 SVGAGI (reference sequence). V was cut by 4 bases and J by 1 base, with 10 bases left in between. The CDR3 runs to 14 residues. The CDR3 reads CASSSRGRNTEAFF. CDR3 DNA sequence: TGTGCCAGCAGTTCCAGGGGCAGGAACACTGAAGCTTTCTTT.

In this sample, this clonotype turned up many times. The chain combines TRBV4-3 with TRBJ2-5, with TRBD2 matching over 8 bases. The CDR3 length is 15 residues. J gave up 5 bases and V 0 bases, and 5 bases lay outside the gene matches. Germline V CDR1 and CDR2: LGHNA, YSLEER. CDR3: CASSQDGRGLETQYF. The CDR3, as DNA: TGCGCCAGCAGCCAAGACGGGAGGGGTTTGGAGACCCAGTACTTC.

At least ten counts were recorded for this clonotype. The CDR3 DNA follows: TGTGCCAGCAGCCAGCTCCACGGTAATTCACCCCTCCACTTT. It specifies CASSQLHGNSPLHF. The rearrangement joins TRBV12-3 or TRBV12-4 to TRBJ1-6; D is unclear. This CDR3 contains 14 residues. V was cut by 6 bases and J by 6 bases, with 12 bases left in between.

This clonotype has a count of ten or more. The J gene is TRBJ2-1, the V gene TRBV5-6; 12 positions agree with TRBD1. This CDR3 is 16 amino acids long. The V segment lost 0 bases and the J segment 8 bases; nucleotides outside the gene matches: 6. Germline CDR1 reads SGHDT; CDR2 reads YYEEEE. CDR3 nucleotides: TGTGCCAGCAGCTTGGCGGGGACAGGGGGCAGGGATGAGCAGTTCTTC. Translating it yields CASSLAGTGGRDEQFF.

The chain joins TRBV12-3 or TRBV12-4 to TRBJ2-3; D possibly matches TRBD1 or TRBD2 (6 bases each). Trimming left V 6 bases short and J 0 bases short, with 13 bases between. The CDR3 runs to 15 residues. CDR3 DNA sequence: TGTGCCAGCAGCTTCAAGGGGGGCAGCACAGATACGCAGTATTTT. This gives the protein CASSFKGGSTDTQYF.

This clonotype appeared many times. The rearrangement uses TRBV5-6 and TRBJ2-5; D is perhaps TRBD1 (5 bases). This CDR3 spans 14 amino acids. V lost 1 base and J lost 6, with 13 bases in between. Looked up from germline, CDR1 is SGHDT and CDR2 is YYEEEE. The CDR3 region has the DNA TGTGCCAGCAGCTTGTCGGCAGGGAAGAAGACCCAGTACTTC. Translating gives CASSLSAGKKTQYF.

This clonotype appeared a few times. The CDR3 sequence is CASSDRLAGLQETQYF. For the CDR3, the DNA is TGTGCCAGCAGTGATCGGCTAGCGGGATTACAAGAGACCCAGTACTTC. This chain connects TRBV2 to TRBJ2-5; 9 nucleotides match TRBD2. Germline CDR1 reads SNHLY; CDR2 reads FYNNEI. The CDR3 length is 16 residues. After removal of 3 bases from V and 2 bases from J, the junction contained 7 bases not matched to a gene.

This clonotype was counted between two and nine times. V and J are TRBV6-5 and TRBJ2-3, with D possibly being TRBD2 (5 bases). Trimming took 5 bases from V and 6 from J, leaving 18 bases between them. The CDR3 sequence is 15 residues long. From germline, CDR1 is MNHEY and CDR2 SVGAGI. The DNA for the CDR3 is TGTGCCAGCAGTCCGGGTCAAGGGAGCTTGGATACGCAGTATTTT. Its protein is CASSPGQGSLDTQYF.

This clonotype occurred a few times. The chain carries TRBV9 and TRBJ2-3, with 10 positions matching TRBD1. CDR3 length: 16 residues. Germline V lookup: CDR1 SGDLS, CDR2 YYNGEE. J was trimmed by 4 bases and V by 3 bases; bases with no gene match: 8. The CDR3 loop reads CASSGPGQGSPDTQYF. The CDR3 nucleotides are TGTGCCAGCAGCGGTCCGGGACAGGGGTCCCCAGATACGCAGTATTTT. The whole variable domain, remainder taken from reference TRBV9 and TRBJ2-3, is DSGVTQTPKHLITATGQRVTLRCSPRSGDLSVYWYQQSLDQGLQFLIQYYNGEERAKGNILERFSAQQFPDLHSELNLSSLELGDSALYFCASSGPGQGSPDTQYFGPGTRLTVL.

At least ten counts were recorded for this clonotype. This chain uses TRBV6-2 or TRBV6-3 with TRBJ2-7; the match to TRBD1 covers 8 bases. V trimming: 7 bases; J trimming: 5 bases; junction bases outside the gene matches: 10. The CDR3 length is 14 residues. CDR1 MNHEY and CDR2 SVGEGT come from the germline V gene. Written as DNA, the CDR3 is TGTGCCAGCAAAACGACAGGGGTCAAGGACGAGCAGTACTTC. Translating gives CASKTTGVKDEQYF.

There are many counts of this clonotype. V and J are TRBV12-3 or TRBV12-4 and TRBJ1-4; TRBD1 matches 11 bases. The CDR3 consists of 15 residues. Trimming removed 5 bases from V and 4 bases from J; junction bases left unmatched: 3. CDR3 residues: CASSQGTGGNEKLFF. As DNA, the CDR3 is TGTGCCAGCAGTCAAGGGACAGGGGGTAATGAAAAACTGTTTTTT.

This clonotype was found many times. V usage is TRBV6-1 and J usage is TRBJ1-5, with TRBD1 matching over 7 bases. The length of the CDR3 is 15 residues. V trimming: 4 bases; J trimming: 6 bases; junction bases outside the gene matches: 9. The germline CDR1 and CDR2 sequences are MNHNS and SASEGT. This CDR3 reads CASSGTRAGGQPQHF. DNA for the CDR3: TGTGCCAGCAGTGGTACCAGGGCAGGGGGTCAGCCCCAGCATTTT.

This clonotype showed up many times. V usage is TRBV29-1 and J usage is TRBJ2-4, with 7 positions matching TRBD1. From germline, CDR1 is SQVTM and CDR2 ANQGSEA. Trimming removed 2 bases from V and 3 bases from J; junction bases left unmatched: 1. The CDR3 length is 13 residues. The CDR3: CSVETGDKNIQYF. As DNA, the CDR3 is TGCAGCGTTGAAACAGGGGACAAAAACATTCAGTACTTC.

The table lists this clonotype with many counts. The V gene is TRBV7-2, the J gene TRBJ2-7; D possibly corresponds to TRBD1 (6 bases). Germline assignment: CDR1 SGHTA and CDR2 FQGNSA. V lost 0 bases to trimming and J lost 5 bases, with 14 bases between them. CDR3 length equals 15 residues. CDR3 coding DNA: TGTGCCAGCAGCTTAGCGGCCAGGGGATGGAACGAGCAGTACTTC. Encoded protein: CASSLAARGWNEQYF.

V gene TRBV3-1 combines with J gene TRBJ2-2, with D maybe TRBD1 (6 bases). Between the trimmed V and J ends, which lost 4 bases and 9 bases, there was a span of 18 bases. Germline V gene lookup returns CDR1 LGHDT and CDR2 YNNKEL (reference sequence). The CDR3 extends over 15 amino acids. CDR3 protein: CASSPSEWGLRELFF. The DNA for the CDR3 is TGTGCCAGCAGCCCCTCCGAATGGGGGCTCAGGGAGCTGTTTTTT. The full variable domain, in which reference TRBV3-1 and TRBJ2-2 provide the parts outside the CDR3, is DTAVSQTPKYLVTQMGNDKSIKCEQNLGHDTMYWYKQDSKKFLKIMFSYNNKELIINETVPNRFSPKSPDKAHLNLHINSLELGDSAVYFCASSPSEWGLRELFFGEGSRLTVL.

The chain has TRBV4-3 and TRBJ1-6, with D unresolved. V dropped 0 bases and J dropped 4 bases, with 7 bases sitting between them. Per the germline V gene, CDR1 is LGHNA and CDR2 is YSLEER. The CDR3 consists of 15 residues. This CDR3 reads CASSQDRGYNSPLHF. The DNA for the CDR3 is TGCGCCAGCAGCCAAGATCGGGGTTATAATTCACCCCTCCACTTT.